Presented here are 30 T cell receptor beta chains from one specimen sequenced in a study of OX40 agonist ivuxolimab in advanced cancers. Clones were read by immunoSEQ multiplex PCR, and TCRdb kept only the in-frame ones, dropping some. The table records tens of thousands of clones, 80% to 95% of them present only once. The sequences come from CD4+ or CD8+ T cells sorted from blood, collected in a trial of the OX40 agonist ivuxolimab. These receptors all stem from an adult with an advanced solid tumor such as melanoma, head and neck, liver or kidney cancer.

The chain has TRBV6-5 and TRBJ2-1; 7 nucleotides line up with TRBD1. Trimming at V came to 0 bases and at J to 12 bases, leaving 5 bases not matched to a gene. The CDR3 contains 13 residues. Germline loops: CDR1 MNHEY, CDR2 SVGAGI. CDR3 sequence: CASSYSGNRGQFF. In DNA, the CDR3 is TGTGCCAGCAGTTACTCGGGGAACAGGGGGCAGTTCTTC.

The chain has TRBV6-5 and TRBJ2-5; D unclear. The CDR3 consists of 13 residues. From germline, CDR1 is MNHEY and CDR2 SVGAGI. V lost 0 bases, J lost 5 bases, and 7 bases lay in between. CDR3 loop: CASSYSGGETQYF. CDR3 nucleotides: TGTGCCAGCAGTTACTCTGGTGGGGAGACCCAGTACTTC.

The chain employs TRBV6-5 and TRBJ1-2; no clear D gene. This CDR3 region has 14 residues. Germline V CDR1 and CDR2: MNHEY, SVGAGI. Trimming shortened V by 0 bases and J by 7 bases, and 12 bases separated the two germline ends. CDR3 nucleotide sequence: TGTGCCAGCAGTTACTCGAAGGGCCTCGGTGGCTACACCTTC. Residues: CASSYSKGLGGYTF.

This chain links TRBV27 with TRBJ2-7, with D unclear. CDR3 length: 13 residues. V shed 3 bases and J shed 0 bases, with 6 bases lying between them. CDR1 and CDR2 from the germline V gene are MNHEY and SMNVEV (reference sequence). CDR3 residues: CASSFGPSYEQYF. CDR3 DNA sequence: TGTGCCAGCAGTTTCGGCCCCTCCTACGAGCAGTACTTC.

V and J are TRBV18 and TRBJ2-7; unclear D gene. CDR1 and CDR2 from the germline V gene are KGHSH and LQKENI. Trimming removed 6 bases from V and 2 bases from J, with 17 bases in between. CDR3 length equals 15 residues. CDR3 loop: CASSEWAARTYEQYF. CDR3 coding DNA: TGTGCCAGCTCTGAATGGGCGGCTCGAACCTACGAGCAGTACTTC.

About this clone itself: An end of the junction differs from the germline gene, which may be a read error. This sequence joins TRBV27 and TRBJ2-7; D possibly corresponds to TRBD2 (6 bases). The CDR3 totals 13 residues. Germline loops: CDR1 MNHEY, CDR2 SMNVEV (reference sequence). The CDR3 DNA reads as TGTGCCAGCAGTCCCCTAGCGTCCTCCGAGCAGTACTTC. Protein product: CASSPLASSEQYF.

The DNA of the CDR3 is TGTGCCAGTAGTGCCAGTGGGGACGAGCAGTACTTC. Translation: CASSASGDEQYF. The V call is TRBV19, the J call TRBJ2-7; D is unclear. With 5 bases removed from V and 5 bases from J, the gap between germline ends came to 10 bases. The CDR3 runs to 12 residues. CDR1 and CDR2 from the germline V gene are LNHDA and SQIVND (reference sequence).

The chain recombines TRBV14 with TRBJ2-5; 10 nucleotides line up with TRBD1. Trimming took 4 bases from V and 7 from J; bases not matched to a gene: 9. Germline values: CDR1 SGHDN, CDR2 FVKESK. The CDR3 runs 15 residues. DNA for the CDR3: TGTGCCAGCAGCCCCGATGACAGGGGGCGAGGGACCCAGTACTTC. Translating it yields CASSPDDRGRGTQYF.

V and J are TRBV5-5 and TRBJ2-7; maybe TRBD2 (6 bases). The CDR3 runs to 13 residues. V lost 3 bases, J lost 2 bases, and 9 bases lay in between. CDR1 is SGHKS and CDR2 is YYEKEE in the germline V gene (reference sequence). CDR3 residues: CASSSGLTYEQYF. The CDR3 DNA reads as TGTGCCAGCAGCTCGGGACTGACCTACGAGCAGTACTTC.

CDR3 amino acids: CASSSSDSNQPQHF. CDR3 coding DNA: TGTGCCAGTAGCTCATCCGACTCCAATCAGCCCCAGCATTTT. The chain is built from TRBV19 and TRBJ1-5; unclear D gene. The germline V gene encodes CDR1 LNHDA and CDR2 SQIVND (reference sequence). V gave up 6 bases and J gave up 3 bases, with 12 bases separating them. This CDR3 spans 14 amino acids.

This clone was detected once. The rearrangement uses TRBV5-6 and TRBJ2-1; tentative D call: TRBD1 (6 bases). This CDR3 is built from 14 residues. The V end was cut by 2 bases, the J end by 1 base, with 7 bases between. Per germline, CDR1 SGHDT and CDR2 YYEEEE. Here the CDR3 DNA reads TGTGCCAGCAGCTTTGGGACATCCTACAATGAGCAGTTCTTC. It is translated as CASSFGTSYNEQFF.

The chain combines TRBV28 with TRBJ2-7; the match to TRBD1 covers 10 bases. Germline CDR1 MDHEN, CDR2 SYDVKM. V shed 5 bases and J 3 bases; nucleotides not matched to a gene: 4. The CDR3 loop spans 14 amino acids. The CDR3 protein is CASSPTGGNYEQYF. The CDR3 DNA reads as TGTGCCAGCAGTCCGACAGGGGGCAACTACGAGCAGTACTTC. Together with reference TRBV28 and TRBJ2-7, the CDR3 gives the full variable domain: DVKVTQSSRYLVKRTGEKVFLECVQDMDHENMFWYRQDPGLGLRLIYFSYDVKMKEKGDIPEGYSVSREKKERFSLILESASTNQTSMYLCASSPTGGNYEQYFGPGTRLTVT.

The V call is TRBV13, the J call TRBJ2-1; the D call may be TRBD1 or TRBD2 (5 bases each). Germline V CDR1 and CDR2: PRHDT, FYEKMQ (reference sequence). The CDR3 runs 14 residues. V was cut by 8 bases and J by 8 bases, with 19 bases left in between. The CDR3 reads CASGARGVIDEQFF. In nucleotides, the CDR3 is TGTGCCAGCGGCGCGCGAGGGGTTATTGATGAGCAGTTCTTC.

This rearrangement joins TRBV9 to TRBJ2-1; tentatively, D is TRBD2 (5 bases). Trimming took off 0 bases at V and 6 bases at J, with 13 bases between the two ends. The length of the CDR3 is 15 residues. Germline CDR1 reads SGDLS; CDR2 reads YYNGEE. The CDR3 spells CASSVASAAFNEQFF. CDR3 nucleotide sequence: TGTGCCAGCAGCGTAGCTTCAGCGGCCTTCAATGAGCAGTTCTTC.

The V and J genes are TRBV28 and TRBJ2-4, with 9 bases identical to TRBD1. J gave up 0 bases and V 5 bases, and 8 bases lay outside the gene matches. The CDR3 has 17 amino acids. From germline, CDR1 is MDHEN and CDR2 SYDVKM. The CDR3 region has the DNA TGTGCCAGCAGTACTCTCCGACAGGGGGTAGCCAAAAACATTCAGTACTTC. Translated: CASSTLRQGVAKNIQYF.

Worth noting for this clone: In the same sample, other DNA sequences code for this CDR3. The genes are TRBV6-1 and TRBJ2-3, with D perhaps TRBD1 or TRBD2 (7 bases each). The CDR3 covers 16 residues. V lost 2 bases to trimming and J lost 0 bases, with 12 bases between them. Germline V gene lookup returns CDR1 MNHNS and CDR2 SASEGT. The DNA for the CDR3 is TGTGCCAGCAGTGAAAGGGGGCGGGAGAGCACAGATACGCAGTATTTT. This gives the protein CASSERGRESTDTQYF.

V and J are TRBV9 and TRBJ1-3, with D possibly being TRBD1 (5 bases). V was pared by 3 bases and J by 4 bases, with 14 bases between. Germline values: CDR1 SGDLS, CDR2 YYNGEE. The CDR3 extends over 15 amino acids. CDR3 region: CASSETGTPGNTIYF. CDR3 bases: TGTGCCAGCAGCGAGACCGGGACTCCAGGAAACACCATATATTTT.

The chain links TRBV6-6 to TRBJ1-5, with TRBD1 matching over 8 bases. V lost 10 bases to trimming and J lost 5 bases; unmatched junction nucleotides: 10. Germline V gene data show CDR1 as MNHNY and CDR2 as SVGAGI (reference sequence). The CDR3 consists of 14 residues. The CDR3 DNA sequence: TGTGCCACCGCGGGACAGGCTTATGATCAGCCCCAGCATTTT. Its protein is CATAGQAYDQPQHF.

This sequence joins TRBV5-4 and TRBJ2-7, with TRBD2 as a possible D gene (6 bases). The CDR3 contains 15 residues. The V gene lost 3 bases and the J gene lost 4 bases, with 17 bases spanning the gap. Germline assignment: CDR1 SGHNT and CDR2 YYREEE (reference sequence). The CDR3 reads CASSYSGDWGYEQYF. The CDR3 nucleotides are TGTGCCAGCAGCTATAGCGGTGACTGGGGTTACGAGCAGTACTTC.

The genes are TRBV29-1 and TRBJ1-2; D is undetermined. V lost 3 bases, J lost 3 bases, and 14 bases lay in between. Germline V gives CDR1 SQVTM, CDR2 ANQGSEA. The length of the CDR3 is 14 residues. CDR3 residues: CSVEIEAGYYGYTF. The CDR3 nucleotides read TGCAGCGTTGAGATCGAGGCGGGTTACTATGGCTACACCTTC.

This clone is judged medium-sized. The J gene is TRBJ1-5, the V gene TRBV19, with TRBD1 matching over 8 bases. Losses at the gene ends were 5 bases for V and 6 bases for J; bases not matched to a gene: 9. CDR3 length equals 15 residues. Germline CDR1 is LNHDA and CDR2 is SQIVND (reference sequence). CDR3 DNA: TGTGCCAGTAGTTTGGACAGGGATGGCTTTCAGCCCCAGCATTTT. It specifies CASSLDRDGFQPQHF. Supplemented by reference TRBV19 and TRBJ1-5, the full variable domain reads DGGITQSPKYLFRKEGQNVTLSCEQNLNHDAMYWYRQDPGQGLRLIYYSQIVNDFQKGDIAEGYSVSREKKESFPLTVTSAQKNPTAFYLCASSLDRDGFQPQHFGDGTRLSIL.

The J gene is TRBJ2-7, the V gene TRBV5-6; D is undetermined. This CDR3 is built from 13 residues. Germline V gives CDR1 SGHDT, CDR2 YYEEEE. V was clipped by 2 bases and J by 6 bases, with 12 bases between them. CDR3 nucleotides: TGTGCCAGCAGCTTCGGCCAATCCAGCGAGCAGTACTTC. Protein sequence: CASSFGQSSEQYF.

The rearrangement uses TRBV15 and TRBJ2-7, with a weak D call TRBD1 (5 bases). The CDR3 extends over 15 amino acids. The germline V gene has CDR1 LNHNV and CDR2 YYDKDF (reference sequence). V dropped 0 bases and J dropped 2 bases, with 11 bases sitting between them. This CDR3 is CATSRDSQGTYEQYF. For the CDR3, the DNA is TGTGCCACCAGCAGAGATTCGCAGGGCACCTACGAGCAGTACTTC.

The J gene is TRBJ2-1, the V gene TRBV4-1, with D perhaps matching TRBD2 (6 bases). The CDR3 consists of 14 residues. Trimming removed 2 bases from V and 7 bases from J, with 12 bases in between. Germline assignment: CDR1 MGHRA and CDR2 YSYEKL. In nucleotides, the CDR3 is TGCGCCAGCAGCCAAAGAGGACTAAGTAATGAGCAGTTCTTC. Residues: CASSQRGLSNEQFF.

The CDR3 loop is CASSIKDSGRDKYF. The CDR3 nucleotides are TGTGCCAGTAGTATTAAGGATAGCGGGAGAGACAAGTACTTC. The chain carries TRBV19 and TRBJ2-7; 9 bases are shared with TRBD2. V trimming: 3 bases; J trimming: 11 bases; junction bases outside the gene matches: 11. This CDR3 spans 14 amino acids. Germline V lookup: CDR1 LNHDA, CDR2 SQIVND (reference sequence).

The rearrangement links TRBV7-8 to TRBJ1-5; perhaps TRBD1 as D (6 bases). The CDR3 extends over 15 amino acids. Germline loops: CDR1 SGHVS, CDR2 FQNEAQ. V shed 1 base and J shed 4 bases, with 11 bases lying between them. The CDR3 loop reads CASSLVGGPNQPQHF. In nucleotides, the CDR3 is TGTGCCAGCAGCTTAGTCGGGGGGCCGAATCAGCCCCAGCATTTT.

CDR3 protein: CASSVDTSGFYEQYF. The CDR3 DNA sequence: TGTGCCAGCAGCGTAGATACTAGCGGGTTTTACGAGCAGTACTTC. The V and J genes are TRBV9 and TRBJ2-7; 9 nucleotides agree with TRBD2. V shed 0 bases and J 4 bases; nucleotides not matched to a gene: 5. CDR1 SGDLS and CDR2 YYNGEE come from the germline V gene. This CDR3 region has 15 residues.

This clone has just a few counts. The J gene is TRBJ2-5, the V gene TRBV10-3; tentative D call: TRBD1 (6 bases). Germline V gene sequence: CDR1 ENHRY, CDR2 SYGVKD. The CDR3 length is 15 residues. Trimming removed 3 bases from V and 0 bases from J, with 11 bases in between. The CDR3 region has the DNA TGTGCCATCAGTGAACCAGGGGCGTACCAAGAGACCCAGTACTTC. Encoded protein: CAISEPGAYQETQYF.

The rearrangement uses TRBV4-1 and TRBJ2-7, with D tentatively TRBD1 or TRBD2 (6 bases each). V shed 5 bases and J shed 2 bases, with 22 bases lying between them. The CDR3 is 17 amino acids. CDR1 is MGHRA and CDR2 is YSYEKL in the germline V gene. Written as DNA, the CDR3 is TGCGCCAGCAGCATCTCCTGGACGGGGGCCGAAACCTACGAGCAGTACTTC. It codes for CASSISWTGAETYEQYF.

The chain employs TRBV19 and TRBJ2-1; D gene ambiguous. V lost 4 bases to trimming and J lost 3 bases, with 10 bases between them. The CDR3 runs to 14 residues. Germline assignment: CDR1 LNHDA and CDR2 SQIVND (reference sequence). CDR3 protein: CASSTWGYYNEQFF. Written as DNA, the CDR3 is TGTGCCAGTAGTACGTGGGGATACTACAATGAGCAGTTCTTC.